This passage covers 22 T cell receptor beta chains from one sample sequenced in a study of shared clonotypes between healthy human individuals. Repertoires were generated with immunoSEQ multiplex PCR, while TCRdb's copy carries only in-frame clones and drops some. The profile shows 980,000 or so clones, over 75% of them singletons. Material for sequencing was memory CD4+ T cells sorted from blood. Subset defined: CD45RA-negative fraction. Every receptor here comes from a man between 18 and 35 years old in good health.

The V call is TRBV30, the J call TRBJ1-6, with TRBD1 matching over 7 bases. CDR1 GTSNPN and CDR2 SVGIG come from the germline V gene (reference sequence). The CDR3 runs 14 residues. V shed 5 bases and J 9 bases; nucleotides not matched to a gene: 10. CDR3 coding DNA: TGTGCCTGGTCAGGGGGAGGGAACGGTTCACCCCTCCACTTT. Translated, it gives CAWSGGGNGSPLHF.

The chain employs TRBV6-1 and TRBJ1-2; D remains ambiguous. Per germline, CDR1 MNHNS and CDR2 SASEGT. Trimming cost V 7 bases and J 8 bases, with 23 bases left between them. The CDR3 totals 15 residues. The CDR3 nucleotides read TGTGCCAGCAATCCTCTTAGCGGCGTAGACGGAGGCTACACCTTC. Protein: CASNPLSGVDGGYTF.

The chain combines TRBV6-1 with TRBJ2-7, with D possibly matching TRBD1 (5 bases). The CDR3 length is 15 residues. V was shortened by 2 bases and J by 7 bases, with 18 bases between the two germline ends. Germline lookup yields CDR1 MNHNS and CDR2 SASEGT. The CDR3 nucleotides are TGTGCCAGCAGTGAATTTGGGGCAGGGCACTGGGAGCAGTACTTC. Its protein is CASSEFGAGHWEQYF.

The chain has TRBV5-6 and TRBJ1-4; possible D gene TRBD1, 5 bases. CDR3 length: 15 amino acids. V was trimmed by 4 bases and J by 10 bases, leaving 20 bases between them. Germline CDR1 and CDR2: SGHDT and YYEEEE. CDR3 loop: CASSPLGTAEAKLFF. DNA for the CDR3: TGTGCCAGCAGCCCCCTGGGGACGGCCGAAGCAAAACTGTTTTTT.

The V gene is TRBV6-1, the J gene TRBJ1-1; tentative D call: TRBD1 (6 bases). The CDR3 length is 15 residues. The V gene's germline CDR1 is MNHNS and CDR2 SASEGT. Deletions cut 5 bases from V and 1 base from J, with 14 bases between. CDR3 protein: CASSKTGTPNTEAFF. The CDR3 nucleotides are TGTGCCAGCAGTAAAACCGGGACACCGAACACTGAAGCTTTCTTT.

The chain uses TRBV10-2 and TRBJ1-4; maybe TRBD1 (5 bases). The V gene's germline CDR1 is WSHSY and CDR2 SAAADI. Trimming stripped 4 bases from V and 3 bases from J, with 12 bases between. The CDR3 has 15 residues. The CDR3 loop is CASSGGRGANEKLFF. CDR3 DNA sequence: TGCGCCAGCAGTGGGGGACGGGGGGCTAATGAAAAACTGTTTTTT.

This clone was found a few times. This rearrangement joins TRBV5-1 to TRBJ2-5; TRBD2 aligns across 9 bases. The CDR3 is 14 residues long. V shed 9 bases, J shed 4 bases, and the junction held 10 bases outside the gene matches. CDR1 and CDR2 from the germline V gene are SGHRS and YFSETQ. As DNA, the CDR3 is TGCGCCACCCGGGCGGGGGGGCGCGTAGAGACCCAGTACTTC. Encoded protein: CATRAGGRVETQYF.

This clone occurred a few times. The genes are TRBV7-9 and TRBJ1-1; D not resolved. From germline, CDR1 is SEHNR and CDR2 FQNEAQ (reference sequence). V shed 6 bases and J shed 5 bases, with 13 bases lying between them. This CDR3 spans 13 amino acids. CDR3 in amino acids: CASSFSLRTEAFF. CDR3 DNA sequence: TGTGCCAGCAGTTTTTCCCTTAGGACTGAAGCTTTCTTT. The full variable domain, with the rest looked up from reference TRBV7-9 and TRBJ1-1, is DTGVSQNPRHKITKRGQNVTFRCDPISEHNRLYWYRQTLGQGPEFLTYFQNEAQLEKSRLLSDRFSAERPKGSFSTLEIQRTEQGDSAMYLCASSFSLRTEAFFGQGTRLTVV.

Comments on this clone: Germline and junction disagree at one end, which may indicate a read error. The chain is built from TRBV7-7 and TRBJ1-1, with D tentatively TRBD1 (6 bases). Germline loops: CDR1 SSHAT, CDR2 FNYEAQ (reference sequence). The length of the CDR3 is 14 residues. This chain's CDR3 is CASTPLRGSGEAFF. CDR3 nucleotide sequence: TGTGCTAGCACCCCGTTGAGGGGGTCAGGGGAAGCTTTCTTT.

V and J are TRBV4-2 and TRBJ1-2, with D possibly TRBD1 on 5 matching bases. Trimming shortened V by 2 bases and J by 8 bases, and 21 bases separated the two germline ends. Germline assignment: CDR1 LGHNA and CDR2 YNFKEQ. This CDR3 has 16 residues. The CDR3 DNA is TGTGCCAGCAGCCAACTTGGTGCGATTGCGGGGGGAGGCTACACCTTC. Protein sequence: CASSQLGAIAGGGYTF.

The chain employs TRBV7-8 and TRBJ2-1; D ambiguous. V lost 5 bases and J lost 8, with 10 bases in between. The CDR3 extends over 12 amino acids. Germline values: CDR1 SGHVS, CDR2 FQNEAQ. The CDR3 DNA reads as TGTGCCAGCAGCCAGATGCAGTATGAGCAGTTCTTC. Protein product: CASSQMQYEQFF.

CDR3: CASSSGGLTSYEQYF. In DNA, the CDR3 is TGTGCCAGCAGTTCCGGGGGACTGACGTCCTACGAGCAGTACTTC. This sequence joins TRBV28 and TRBJ2-7, with D possibly matching TRBD2 (6 bases). V lost 4 bases and J lost 1, with 14 bases in between. The germline gives CDR1 MDHEN, CDR2 SYDVKM. This CDR3 region has 15 residues.

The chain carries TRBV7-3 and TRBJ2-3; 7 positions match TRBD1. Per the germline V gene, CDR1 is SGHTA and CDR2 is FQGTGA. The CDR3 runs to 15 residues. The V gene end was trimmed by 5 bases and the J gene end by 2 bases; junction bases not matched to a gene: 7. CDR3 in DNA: TGTGCCAGCAGCCAATATGGACAGGCCACAGATACGCAGTATTTT. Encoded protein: CASSQYGQATDTQYF.

The CDR3 region is CASSLTPGQGGEQYF. The CDR3 DNA is TGTGCCAGCAGCCTGACCCCGGGACAGGGGGGCGAGCAGTACTTC. The rearrangement uses TRBV11-1 and TRBJ2-7, with TRBD1 identical over 11 bases. This CDR3 comprises 15 residues. Germline CDR1 SGHAT, CDR2 FQDESV (reference sequence). V lost 5 bases and J lost 6; bases outside the gene matches: 9.

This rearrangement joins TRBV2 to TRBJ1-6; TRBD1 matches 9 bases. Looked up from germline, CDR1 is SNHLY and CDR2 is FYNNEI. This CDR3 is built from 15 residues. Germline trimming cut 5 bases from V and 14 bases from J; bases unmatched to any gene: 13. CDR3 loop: CASSYRTGGTPTLHF. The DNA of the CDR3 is TGTGCCAGCAGTTACCGTACAGGGGGCACCCCCACCCTCCACTTT.

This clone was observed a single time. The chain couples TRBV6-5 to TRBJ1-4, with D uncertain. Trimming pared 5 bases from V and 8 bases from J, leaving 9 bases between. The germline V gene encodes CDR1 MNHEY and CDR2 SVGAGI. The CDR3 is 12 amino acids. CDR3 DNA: TGTGCCAGCAGTCCTCACGACGAAAAACTGTTTTTT. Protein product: CASSPHDEKLFF.

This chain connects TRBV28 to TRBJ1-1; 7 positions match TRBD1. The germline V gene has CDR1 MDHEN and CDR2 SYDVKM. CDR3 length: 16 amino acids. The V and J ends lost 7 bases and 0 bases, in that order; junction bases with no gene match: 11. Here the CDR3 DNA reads TGTGCCAGCACCTTGGGACAGAGGAGCATGAACACTGAAGCTTTCTTT. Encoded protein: CASTLGQRSMNTEAFF.

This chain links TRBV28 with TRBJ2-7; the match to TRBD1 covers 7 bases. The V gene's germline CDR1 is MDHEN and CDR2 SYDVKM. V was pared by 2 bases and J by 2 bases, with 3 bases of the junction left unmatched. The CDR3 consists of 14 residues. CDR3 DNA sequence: TGTGCCAGCAGTTTAGGGACAGCTACCTACGAGCAGTACTTC. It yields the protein CASSLGTATYEQYF.

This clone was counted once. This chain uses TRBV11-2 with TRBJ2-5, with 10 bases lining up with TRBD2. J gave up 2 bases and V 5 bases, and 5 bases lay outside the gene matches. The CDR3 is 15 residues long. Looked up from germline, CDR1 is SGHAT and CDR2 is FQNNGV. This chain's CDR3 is CASSPGGLAQETQYF. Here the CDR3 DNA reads TGTGCCAGCAGCCCGGGGGGACTAGCGCAAGAGACCCAGTACTTC. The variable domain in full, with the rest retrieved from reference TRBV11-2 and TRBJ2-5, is EAGVAQSPRYKIIEKRQSVAFWCNPISGHATLYWYQQILGQGPKLLIQFQNNGVVDDSQLPKDRFSAERLKGVDSTLKIQPAKLEDSAVYLCASSPGGLAQETQYFGPGTRLLVL.

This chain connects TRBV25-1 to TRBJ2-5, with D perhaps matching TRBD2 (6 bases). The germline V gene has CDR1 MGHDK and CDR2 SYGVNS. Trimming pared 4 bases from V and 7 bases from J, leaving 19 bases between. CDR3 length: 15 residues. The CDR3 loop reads CASSGTAGPTGTQYF. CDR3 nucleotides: TGTGCCAGCAGTGGGACTGCGGGGCCGACGGGGACCCAGTACTTC.

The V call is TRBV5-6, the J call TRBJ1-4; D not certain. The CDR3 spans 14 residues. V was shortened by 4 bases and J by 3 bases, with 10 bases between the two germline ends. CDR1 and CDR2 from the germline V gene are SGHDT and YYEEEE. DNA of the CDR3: TGTGCCAGCAGCCCTGGGGTATCTAATGAAAAACTGTTTTTT. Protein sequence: CASSPGVSNEKLFF.

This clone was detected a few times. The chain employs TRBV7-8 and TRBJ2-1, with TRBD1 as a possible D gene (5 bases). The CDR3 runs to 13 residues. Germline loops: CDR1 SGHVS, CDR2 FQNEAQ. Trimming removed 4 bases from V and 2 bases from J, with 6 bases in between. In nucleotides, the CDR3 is TGTGCCAGCAGCTCAGGGACCTACAATGAGCAGTTCTTC. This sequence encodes CASSSGTYNEQFF.